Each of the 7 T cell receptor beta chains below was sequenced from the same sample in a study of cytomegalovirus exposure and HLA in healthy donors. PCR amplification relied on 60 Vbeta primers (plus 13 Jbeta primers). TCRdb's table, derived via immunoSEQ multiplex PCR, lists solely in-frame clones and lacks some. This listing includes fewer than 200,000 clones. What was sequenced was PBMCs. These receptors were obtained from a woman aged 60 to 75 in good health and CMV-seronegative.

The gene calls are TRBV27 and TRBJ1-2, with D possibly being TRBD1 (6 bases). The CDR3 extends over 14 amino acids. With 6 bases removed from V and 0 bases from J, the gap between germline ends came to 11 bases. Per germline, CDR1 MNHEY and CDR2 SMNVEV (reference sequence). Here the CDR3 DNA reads TGTGCCAGCAGCGTCTCAGGGGCTAACTATGGCTACACCTTC. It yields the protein CASSVSGANYGYTF.

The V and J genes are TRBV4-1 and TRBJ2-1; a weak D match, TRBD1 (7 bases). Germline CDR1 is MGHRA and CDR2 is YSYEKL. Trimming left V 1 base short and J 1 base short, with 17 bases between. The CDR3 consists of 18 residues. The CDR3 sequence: CASSQGGGGGGSYNEQFF. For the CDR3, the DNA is TGCGCCAGCAGCCAAGGTGGCGGAGGGGGCGGATCCTACAATGAGCAGTTCTTC.

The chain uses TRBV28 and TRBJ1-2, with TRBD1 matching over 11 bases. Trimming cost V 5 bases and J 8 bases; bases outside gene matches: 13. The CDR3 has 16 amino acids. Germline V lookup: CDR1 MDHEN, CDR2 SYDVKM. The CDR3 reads CASSPPGTGGIVGYTF. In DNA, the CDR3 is TGTGCCAGCAGTCCGCCCGGGACAGGGGGGATCGTAGGCTACACCTTC.

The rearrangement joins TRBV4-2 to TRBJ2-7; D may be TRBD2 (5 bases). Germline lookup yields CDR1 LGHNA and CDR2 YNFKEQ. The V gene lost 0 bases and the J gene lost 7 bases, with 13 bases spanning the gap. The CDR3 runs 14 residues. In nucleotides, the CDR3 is TGTGCCAGCAGCCAAGAGGCAGTCACTAGGGAGCAGTACTTC. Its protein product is CASSQEAVTREQYF.

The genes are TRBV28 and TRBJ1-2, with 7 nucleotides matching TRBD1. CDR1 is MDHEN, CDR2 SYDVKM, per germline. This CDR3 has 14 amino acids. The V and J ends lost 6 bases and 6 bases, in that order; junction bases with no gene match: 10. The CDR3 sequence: CASRDINRGDGYTF. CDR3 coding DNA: TGTGCCAGCAGGGATATTAACAGGGGTGATGGCTACACCTTC.

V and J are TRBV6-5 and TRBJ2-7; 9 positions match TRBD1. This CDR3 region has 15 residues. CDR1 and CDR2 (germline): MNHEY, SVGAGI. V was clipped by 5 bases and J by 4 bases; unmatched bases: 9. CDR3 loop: CASSLFGQGIYEQYF. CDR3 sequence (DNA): TGTGCCAGCAGTCTATTCGGACAGGGGATTTACGAGCAGTACTTC.

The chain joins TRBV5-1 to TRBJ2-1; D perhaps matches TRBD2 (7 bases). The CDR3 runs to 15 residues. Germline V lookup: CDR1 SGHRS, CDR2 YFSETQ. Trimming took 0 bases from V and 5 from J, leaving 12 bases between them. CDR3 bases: TGCGCCAGCAGCTTGGGGCTAGGGGGGGACAATGAGCAGTTCTTC. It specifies CASSLGLGGDNEQFF.